This T cell receptor beta chain appears in the sequencing data of a study of response to subunit inactivated influenza vaccine. Findings and caveats of the study: Few additional T cells are recruited per seasonal influenza vaccination, authors suggested.

V lost 1 base, J lost 4 bases, and 13 bases lay in between. This CDR3 is 15 amino acids long. TCRdb re-called the RT-PCR reads with MiXCR, one entry per CDR3 protein. The data show around 190,000 distinct CDR3 sequences, roughly an eighth seen once. This clonotype was seen a few times. Its antigen is as yet unknown. The clonotype was recovered from a man in his fifties or sixties who received an inactivated influenza vaccine. The gene calls are TRBV12-3 or TRBV12-4 and TRBJ1-1; no clear D gene. The sample in question was CD8+ T cells sorted from PBMCs, obtained more than 4 days after vaccination. In DNA, the CDR3 is TGTGCCAGCAGTTTAGGGGTTCGGACGGGCACTGAAGCTTTCTTT. It encodes CASSLGVRTGTEAFF.